This record covers a single TCR beta chain. The sample comes from a study of blood T cell repertoires in COVID-19. Across the whole study: Acute-phase and convalescent COVID-19 samples originated in the United States, Italy and Spain. From T cells, B-cell-depleted T cells, or PBMCs came the material, which was cDNA or gDNA.

In the original processing: Amplifying reference gene primers gave estimates of nucleated cell counts. The method was immunoSEQ multiplex PCR; TCRdb's version includes in-frame clones alone and lacks a portion of them. The V and J calls and the clone size are those of that table, but D and trimming were determined from the DNA. The data hold 90,000 to 120,000 clones, with just over 90% observed a single time. The CDR3 length is 14 residues. After removal of 8 bases from V and 4 bases from J, the junction contained 8 bases not matched to a gene. Germline V gene data show CDR1 as SGHVS and CDR2 as FQNEAQ.

Input material: peripheral blood. The source is a woman aged 25-40 years with acute or convalescent COVID-19. The chain links TRBV7-8 to TRBJ2-7, with TRBD1 matching 10 bases. CDR3 residues: CASRDRGRSYEQYF. CDR3 coding DNA: TGTGCCAGCCGCGACAGGGGGCGCAGTTACGAGCAGTACTTC.